This TCR beta chain derives from a study of T cell changes during pregnancy in multiple sclerosis. V gave up 7 bases and J gave up 6 bases; unmatched junction bases: 10. This CDR3 has 15 residues. CDR1 is MNHNY, CDR2 SVGAGI, per germline (reference sequence). The repertoire was sequenced with immunoSEQ multiplex PCR; TCRdb's copy has only in-frame clones and lacks some. The data contain 45,000 to 70,000 clones, about 90% of them singletons. This chain links TRBV6-6 with TRBJ2-2, with TRBD2 matching 8 bases. This specimen consisted of CD4+ T cells from peripheral blood mononuclear cells, obtained after pregnancy. The clonotype originates from a female donor with multiple sclerosis, enrolled in a pregnancy study. The CDR3 spells CASTLNGGAPGELFF. The CDR3 DNA is TGTGCCAGCACTCTAAACGGGGGGGCCCCCGGGGAGCTGTTTTTT.